These 26 T cell receptor beta chains originate from one sample sequenced in a study of cytomegalovirus exposure and HLA in healthy donors. PCR used 60 Vbeta primers and 13 Jbeta primers. TCRdb's copy holds only in-frame clones and misses some; the assay was immunoSEQ multiplex PCR. The data hold some 140,000 clones, with over 60% observed a single time. Sample: PBMCs. Receptor source: a male donor in good health and CMV-seropositive.

V usage is TRBV30 and J usage is TRBJ2-7; tentative D call: TRBD1 (6 bases). This CDR3 is built from 12 residues. V shed 4 bases and J shed 5 bases, with 12 bases lying between them. The germline CDR1 and CDR2 sequences are GTSNPN and SVGIG (reference sequence). CDR3 nucleotide sequence: TGTGCCTGGAACAGGGAAACCCACGAGCAGTACTTC. Its translation: CAWNRETHEQYF.

This clone was detected only once. V and J are TRBV30 and TRBJ1-2; TRBD1 matches at 8 bases. This CDR3 spans 15 amino acids. Germline CDR1 is GTSNPN and CDR2 is SVGIG (reference sequence). V lost 3 bases, J lost 8 bases, and 14 bases stayed unmatched. The CDR3 sequence is CAWRLTGTGGIGYTF. The CDR3 DNA follows: TGTGCCTGGAGGCTTACCGGGACAGGAGGGATCGGCTACACCTTC.

This chain uses TRBV4-2 with TRBJ1-1; D is unclear. The CDR3 consists of 15 residues. Germline V gene sequence: CDR1 LGHNA, CDR2 YNFKEQ. V was clipped by 4 bases and J by 5 bases, with 17 bases between them. CDR3 amino acids: CASSPLVTRWTEAFF. DNA of the CDR3: TGTGCCAGCAGCCCCCTCGTTACCAGGTGGACTGAAGCTTTCTTT.

In nucleotides, the CDR3 is TGTGCCAGTAGTAAGTCCCTAGCGGGACACAATGAGCAGTTCTTC. This translates into CASSKSLAGHNEQFF. The chain links TRBV19 to TRBJ2-1; 9 nucleotides line up with TRBD2. Germline CDR1 LNHDA, CDR2 SQIVND (reference sequence). The CDR3 is 15 residues long. V gave up 4 bases and J gave up 5 bases; unmatched junction bases: 6.

The chain links TRBV14 to TRBJ2-3; 8 bases align to TRBD1. The CDR3 extends over 16 amino acids. Germline V gene sequence: CDR1 SGHDN, CDR2 FVKESK. J lost 1 base, V lost 0 bases, and 3 bases had no gene match. The CDR3 coding sequence is TGTGCCAGCAGCCAAGATCTACAGGGGGGCACAGATACGCAGTATTTT. Its translation: CASSQDLQGGTDTQYF.

V is TRBV5-5 and J is TRBJ2-7, with a tentative D call TRBD1 (5 bases). V dropped 0 bases and J dropped 4 bases, with 11 bases sitting between them. CDR1 and CDR2 from the germline V gene are SGHKS and YYEKEE (reference sequence). CDR3 length: 14 residues. This CDR3 is CASSLVRVGYEQYF. The CDR3, as DNA: TGTGCCAGCAGCTTGGTCAGGGTGGGGTACGAGCAGTACTTC.

This clone turned up a few times. This chain links TRBV10-3 with TRBJ1-4, with 10 bases matching TRBD1. CDR1 is ENHRY, CDR2 SYGVKD, per germline. Trimming at V came to 10 bases and at J to 4 bases, leaving 6 bases not matched to a gene. The CDR3 spans 14 residues. In DNA form, the CDR3 reads TGTGCCACCTCTGGGGACAGGGGTAATGAAAAACTGTTTTTT. Its translation is CATSGDRGNEKLFF.

There are a few counts of this clone. This sequence joins TRBV9 and TRBJ2-5; D is unclear. CDR1 and CDR2 from the germline V gene are SGDLS and YYNGEE. The CDR3 sequence is 14 residues long. Trimming shortened V by 4 bases and J by 5 bases, and 15 bases separated the two germline ends. The DNA for the CDR3 is TGTGCCAGCAGCCGCCTAGTCATCGCGGAGACCCAGTACTTC. Translated: CASSRLVIAETQYF.

The chain recombines TRBV5-1 with TRBJ2-7, with a weak D call TRBD2 (6 bases). The germline V and J ends were trimmed by 1 base and 0 bases, with 20 bases remaining between them. The CDR3 has 18 amino acids. The germline V gene encodes CDR1 SGHRS and CDR2 YFSETQ. Written as DNA, the CDR3 is TGCGCCAGCAGCTTGCAAGGACCTACTAGCACCTACTCCTACGAGCAGTACTTC. Translating it yields CASSLQGPTSTYSYEQYF.

CDR3 coding DNA: TGTGCCAGCAGCACCTCGTTCGCGGGGGAGCAGTTCTTC. Its protein is CASSTSFAGEQFF. This rearrangement joins TRBV11-3 to TRBJ2-1; D is perhaps TRBD2 (6 bases). Germline V lookup: CDR1 SGHNT, CDR2 YENEEA. V lost 5 bases and J 10 bases, leaving 15 bases between the germline ends. The CDR3 is made up of 13 amino acids. The complete variable domain, with remaining parts taken from reference TRBV11-3 and TRBJ2-1, reads EAGVVQSPRYKIIEKKQPVAFWCNPISGHNTLYWYLQNLGQGPELLIRYENEEAVDDSQLPKDRFSAERLKGVDSTLKIQPAELGDSAVYLCASSTSFAGEQFFGPGTRLTVL.

This clone showed up just a few times. This rearrangement joins TRBV4-2 to TRBJ2-7; D call uncertain. CDR1 and CDR2 from the germline V gene are LGHNA and YNFKEQ. Trimming left V 1 base short and J 5 bases short, with 12 bases between. This CDR3 has 14 amino acids. The CDR3, as DNA: TGTGCCAGCAGCCAAGTATCAGGATCCAACGAGCAGTACTTC. It encodes CASSQVSGSNEQYF.

This chain joins TRBV7-9 and TRBJ2-3; D possibly corresponds to TRBD2 (5 bases). Looked up from germline, CDR1 is SEHNR and CDR2 is FQNEAQ (reference sequence). This CDR3 spans 15 amino acids. Trimming took 3 bases from V and 0 from J, leaving 10 bases between them. Written as DNA, the CDR3 is TGTGCCAGCAGCTTGATCAGCGGTAGCACAGATACGCAGTATTTT. It yields the protein CASSLISGSTDTQYF. Full variable domain (missing parts from reference TRBV7-9 and TRBJ2-3): DTGVSQNPRHKITKRGQNVTFRCDPISEHNRLYWYRQTLGQGPEFLTYFQNEAQLEKSRLLSDRFSAERPKGSFSTLEIQRTEQGDSAMYLCASSLISGSTDTQYFGPGTRLTVL.

The chain has TRBV5-1 and TRBJ2-7; 7 bases fit TRBD1. CDR3 length equals 15 residues. The germline gives CDR1 SGHRS, CDR2 YFSETQ. The V gene end was trimmed by 0 bases and the J gene end by 2 bases; junction bases not matched to a gene: 5. The CDR3 DNA reads as TGCGCCAGCAGCTTGGGAGGGGGCAGGGCCTACGAGCAGTACTTC. Translation: CASSLGGGRAYEQYF.

The chain's CDR3 is CASSVLAGNTEAFF. CDR3 coding DNA: TGTGCCAGCAGTGTTCTAGCAGGGAACACTGAAGCTTTCTTT. The chain links TRBV6-1 to TRBJ1-1; D remains unclear. CDR1 and CDR2 from the germline V gene are MNHNS and SASEGT. The CDR3 loop spans 14 amino acids. V was cut by 4 bases and J by 1 base, with 10 bases left in between.

This clone showed up just once. The chain combines TRBV11-2 with TRBJ2-7; TRBD1 matches at 10 bases. CDR1 and CDR2 from the germline V gene are SGHAT and FQNNGV. CDR3 length equals 14 residues. With V trimmed by 5 bases and J by 5 bases, 6 bases remained unmatched. The CDR3 here is CASSPGDRGHEQYF. The CDR3 DNA reads TGTGCCAGCAGCCCAGGGGACAGGGGCCACGAGCAGTACTTC.

This clone occurred a few times. The chain is built from TRBV19 and TRBJ1-5, with TRBD1 as a possible D gene (6 bases). The CDR3 has 15 amino acids. Trimming pared 3 bases from V and 10 bases from J, leaving 19 bases between. Germline-derived CDR1 and CDR2 are LNHDA and SQIVND (reference sequence). The CDR3 DNA follows: TGTGCCAGTAGTATGACAGGTCCTATGGGGGAACCCCAGCATTTT. Protein sequence: CASSMTGPMGEPQHF.

The chain carries TRBV19 and TRBJ2-7, with 11 nucleotides matching TRBD1. Germline CDR1 is LNHDA and CDR2 is SQIVND (reference sequence). V was pared by 4 bases and J by 5 bases, with 10 bases of the junction left unmatched. The CDR3 extends over 16 amino acids. The CDR3 spells CASSRGTGTGGHEQYF. CDR3 nucleotide sequence: TGTGCCAGTAGTAGGGGGACCGGGACAGGGGGACACGAGCAGTACTTC.

The gene calls are TRBV18 and TRBJ2-7; 8 bases are a match to TRBD1. The germline gives CDR1 KGHSH, CDR2 LQKENI. CDR3 length: 15 residues. Germline trimming cut 1 base from V and 6 bases from J; bases unmatched to any gene: 8. Here the CDR3 DNA reads TGTGCCAGCTCACCACGGGAGACAGGGGATGTCGAGCAGTACTTC. It specifies CASSPRETGDVEQYF. Variable domain in full (rest from reference TRBV18 and TRBJ2-7): NAGVMQNPRHLVRRRGQEARLRCSPMKGHSHVYWYRQLPEEGLKFMVYLQKENIIDESGMPKERFSAEFPKEGPSILRIQQVVRGDSAAYFCASSPRETGDVEQYFGPGTRLTVT.

V gene TRBV7-8 combines with J gene TRBJ2-1; 10 nucleotides align to TRBD2. The CDR3 consists of 18 residues. J was trimmed by 4 bases and V by 0 bases; bases with no gene match: 9. Germline V CDR1 and CDR2: SGHVS, FQNEAQ. The CDR3 DNA follows: TGTGCCAGCAGCTTAGCGGGGCTAGCGGGAGCCCTATACAATGAGCAGTTCTTC. Its protein product is CASSLAGLAGALYNEQFF.

The gene calls are TRBV19 and TRBJ2-7, with 10 positions matching TRBD2. The CDR3 extends over 16 amino acids. Trimming cost V 5 bases and J 1 base; bases outside gene matches: 8. The germline CDR1 and CDR2 sequences are LNHDA and SQIVND (reference sequence). The CDR3: CASSPFTSGVSYEQYF. The CDR3 nucleotides are TGTGCCAGTAGTCCCTTCACTAGCGGGGTATCCTACGAGCAGTACTTC. The full variable domain, its missing parts supplied by reference TRBV19 and TRBJ2-7, is DGGITQSPKYLFRKEGQNVTLSCEQNLNHDAMYWYRQDPGQGLRLIYYSQIVNDFQKGDIAEGYSVSREKKESFPLTVTSAQKNPTAFYLCASSPFTSGVSYEQYFGPGTRLTVT.

The chain links TRBV6-6 to TRBJ2-1; TRBD2 matches at 9 bases. This CDR3 has 16 amino acids. The germline V gene has CDR1 MNHNY and CDR2 SVGAGI (reference sequence). Trimming at V came to 6 bases and at J to 4 bases, leaving 10 bases not matched to a gene. The chain's CDR3 is CASSDSREGMYNEQFF. CDR3 in DNA: TGTGCCAGCAGCGACTCGCGGGAGGGCATGTACAATGAGCAGTTCTTC.

The chain joins TRBV4-1 to TRBJ2-1; 14 bases fit TRBD2. Germline CDR1 MGHRA, CDR2 YSYEKL. The CDR3 extends over 18 amino acids. V dropped 8 bases and J dropped 4; count of bases not matched to a gene: 13. CDR3 in amino acids: CASATSGRAGGVYNEQFF. In nucleotides, the CDR3 is TGCGCCAGCGCGACTAGCGGGAGGGCCGGTGGTGTATACAATGAGCAGTTCTTC.

This clone was detected once. V is TRBV4-3 and J is TRBJ1-4, with no clear D. V was trimmed by 0 bases and J by 0 bases, leaving 11 bases between them. The germline gives CDR1 LGHNA, CDR2 YSLEER. CDR3 length: 17 amino acids. CDR3 region: CASSQEAFGATNEKLFF. CDR3 nucleotides: TGCGCCAGCAGCCAAGAAGCTTTCGGGGCAACTAATGAAAAACTGTTTTTT.

In its sample, this clone was seen a few times. The rearrangement joins TRBV4-1 to TRBJ2-7; 13 bases map to TRBD2. The CDR3 covers 17 residues. The V gene end was trimmed by 4 bases and the J gene end by 4 bases; junction bases not matched to a gene: 10. The V gene's germline CDR1 is MGHRA and CDR2 YSYEKL. The CDR3 sequence is CASSPTVGGLAGYEQYF. CDR3 in DNA: TGCGCCAGCAGCCCGACCGTTGGGGGACTAGCGGGGTACGAGCAGTACTTC.

This chain uses TRBV5-1 with TRBJ1-1, with 7 bases identical to TRBD1. This CDR3 region has 17 residues. Trimming removed 4 bases from V and 3 bases from J; junction bases left unmatched: 15. CDR1 and CDR2 from the germline V gene are SGHRS and YFSETQ. The CDR3 here is CASSPRAGGVSDTEAFF. CDR3 nucleotide sequence: TGCGCCAGCAGCCCCCGTGCAGGGGGTGTTTCCGACACTGAAGCTTTCTTT.

V and J are TRBV4-3 and TRBJ1-4, with a possible D match to TRBD1 (6 bases). Trimming took 1 base from V and 11 from J, leaving 17 bases between them. The V gene's germline CDR1 is LGHNA and CDR2 YSLEER. The CDR3 consists of 15 residues. The CDR3 nucleotides read TGCGCCAGCAGCCAAGTTTGGGACATGGGAAAGAAACTGTTTTTT. Residues: CASSQVWDMGKKLFF.